This is a list of T cell receptor beta chains from one sample in a study of graft-versus-host responses after intestinal transplantation. These receptors are not linked to any known antigen. Repertoires were generated with immunoSEQ multiplex PCR, while TCRdb's copy carries only in-frame clones and drops some. The sample holds roughly 100,000 clones, around 92% seen once. Sequenced material: unstimulated CD8+ T cells sorted from spleen or lymph node cells, taken before transplant. The receptors here all came from a human donor who was the organ donor for an intestinal transplant. Both conserved end residues are part of each CDR3. Fields, in order: D gene, V gene, clone size, J gene, CDR3 length, CDR3 protein, CDR3 DNA. The D gene is left open where the match is weak. Size is omitted from some rows. Given values are once, few, many or a class for expanded clones.

-,TRBV2,-,TRBJ2-5,15,CASSKEGLARKTQYF,TGTGCCAGCTCAAAAGAAGGGCTAGCGAGGAAGACCCAGTACTTC
-,TRBV13,-,TRBJ2-7,15,CASSLGRVGSGEQYF,TGTGCCAGCAGCTTAGGCCGGGTCGGTTCGGGCGAGCAGTACTTC
-,TRBV7-9,-,TRBJ2-5,11,CASSLLETQYF,TGTGCCAGCTCTCTTTTGGAGACCCAGTACTTC
TRBD2,TRBV4-1,-,TRBJ2-5,16,CASSHLLAGGSETQYF,TGCGCCAGCAGCCACTTACTAGCGGGAGGTAGTGAGACCCAGTACTTC
-,TRBV7-9,-,TRBJ2-1,14,CASSSYERSNEQFF,TGTGCCAGCAGCTCCTACGAGAGGAGCAATGAGCAGTTCTTC
TRBD2,TRBV27,-,TRBJ2-2,15,CASSPVSGFTGELFF,TGTGCCAGCAGTCCTGTTAGCGGGTTCACCGGGGAGCTGTTTTTT
-,TRBV5-1,-,TRBJ2-7,13,CASSAADTYEQYF,TGCGCCAGCAGCGCCGCAGATACCTACGAGCAGTACTTC
-,TRBV5-4,once,TRBJ1-1,16,CASSLNRQGGVTEAFF,TGTGCCAGCAGCTTAAACAGGCAAGGGGGTGTCACTGAAGCTTTCTTT
-,TRBV5-5,-,TRBJ1-2,14,CASSLEQQYYGYTF,TGTGCCAGCAGCTTGGAACAGCAATACTATGGCTACACCTTC
TRBD2,TRBV30,-,TRBJ2-7,17,CAWRAQASGGTFYEQYF,TGTGCCTGGAGGGCCCAAGCTAGCGGGGGGACCTTCTACGAGCAGTACTTC
TRBD1,TRBV13,-,TRBJ2-7,15,CASSSVLGQDYEQYF,TGTGCCAGCAGCTCCGTCCTCGGACAGGACTACGAGCAGTACTTC
-,TRBV7-8,-,TRBJ2-2,20,CASSSRGTPFRLKHTGELFF,TGTGCCAGCAGCTCCCGCGGGACCCCCTTTCGTTTGAAACACACCGGGGAGCTGTTTTTT
TRBD2,TRBV7-9,-,TRBJ2-7,15,CASSPTSGGFYEQYF,TGTGCCAGCAGCCCGACTAGCGGGGGCTTCTACGAGCAGTACTTC
-,TRBV25-1,-,TRBJ2-5,14,CASSENRDQETQYF,TGTGCCAGCAGTGAAAACAGAGACCAAGAGACCCAGTACTTC
TRBD1,TRBV4-1,once,TRBJ1-1,15,CASSHRGQGDTEAFF,TGCGCCAGCAGCCATAGGGGTCAGGGGGACACTGAAGCTTTCTTT
-,TRBV10-1,once,TRBJ1-1,13,CASAGSGSREAFF,TGCGCCAGCGCTGGCTCCGGGAGCCGAGAAGCTTTCTTT
TRBD2,TRBV7-6,-,TRBJ2-7,17,CASSLGGGTSGRYEQYF,TGTGCCAGCAGCTTAGGAGGTGGGACTAGCGGGAGATACGAGCAGTACTTC
-,TRBV7-2,few,TRBJ2-4,13,CASSFGLKNIQYF,TGTGCCAGCAGCTTTGGACTTAAAAACATTCAGTACTTC
-,TRBV25-1,-,TRBJ1-1,15,CASSEYPGLYTEAFF,TGTGCCAGCAGTGAATATCCGGGATTGTATACTGAAGCTTTCTTT
TRBD2,TRBV13,-,TRBJ2-1,20,CASSSAGTSGGGRSYNEQFF,TGTGCCAGCAGCTCCGCCGGGACTAGCGGGGGTGGGAGGTCCTACAATGAGCAGTTCTTC
TRBD1,TRBV4-1,-,TRBJ2-5,16,CASSQVQGQEQETQYF,TGCGCCAGCAGCCAAGTCCAAGGACAGGAGCAAGAGACCCAGTACTTC
-,TRBV30,-,TRBJ2-7,12,CAWQNSAYEQYF,TGTGCCTGGCAGAACAGTGCCTACGAGCAGTACTTC
TRBD1,TRBV27,-,TRBJ2-5,13,CASQGQGSEAQYF,TGTGCCAGCCAAGGACAGGGTTCTGAGGCCCAGTACTTC
TRBD2,TRBV4-2,-,TRBJ2-5,15,CASSQVLAGQETQYF,TGTGCCAGCAGCCAAGTACTAGCGGGGCAAGAGACCCAGTACTTC
TRBD2,TRBV7-9,-,TRBJ2-5,18,CASSLGASGGAEEETQYF,TGTGCCAGCAGCTTAGGGGCTAGCGGGGGGGCCGAGGAAGAGACCCAGTACTTC
TRBD2,TRBV30,-,TRBJ2-3,13,CACAGGPTDTQYF,TGTGCCTGTGCGGGGGGGCCTACAGATACGCAGTATTTT